Presented here are 3 T cell receptor beta chains from one specimen sequenced in a study of control samples from healthy donors and cancer patients. Sequenced by immunoSEQ multiplex PCR; TCRdb stores in-frame clones only, minus some. The sample lists roughly 120,000 clones; approximately 91% were seen once. The sample comprised blood. The receptors originated from a young woman in good health.

This clone was picked up one time. This chain connects TRBV30 to TRBJ1-6, with D possibly matching TRBD1 (5 bases). The germline V gene has CDR1 GTSNPN and CDR2 SVGIG (reference sequence). V shed 3 bases and J shed 2 bases, with 11 bases lying between them. The CDR3 consists of 15 residues. CDR3 DNA sequence: TGTGCCTGGAGCCCCTCAGGGACCTATAATTCACCCCTCCACTTT. It yields the protein CAWSPSGTYNSPLHF.

The CDR3: CASSGMGRPYEQYF. CDR3 in DNA: TGTGCCAGTAGTGGGATGGGACGGCCTTACGAGCAGTACTTC. The chain couples TRBV19 to TRBJ2-7; D possibly uses TRBD1 or TRBD2 (5 bases each). Germline lookup yields CDR1 LNHDA and CDR2 SQIVND (reference sequence). The CDR3 loop spans 14 amino acids. V lost 5 bases and J 4 bases, leaving 15 bases between the germline ends.

This chain's CDR3 is CATQAGLVTGELFF. The DNA for the CDR3 is TGTGCCACCCAAGCGGGACTAGTAACCGGGGAGCTGTTTTTT. V usage is TRBV11-2 and J usage is TRBJ2-2; 8 bases are a match to TRBD2. The germline V gene encodes CDR1 SGHAT and CDR2 FQNNGV. V was clipped by 10 bases and J by 5 bases; unmatched bases: 9. The CDR3 contains 14 residues.